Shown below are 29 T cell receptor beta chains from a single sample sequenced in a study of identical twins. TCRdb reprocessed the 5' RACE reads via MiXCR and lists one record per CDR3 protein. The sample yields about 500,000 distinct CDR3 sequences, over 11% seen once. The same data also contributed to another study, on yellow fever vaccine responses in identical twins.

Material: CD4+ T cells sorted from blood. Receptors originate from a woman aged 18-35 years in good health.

CDR3 sequence reads: CAWSGGAGEKLFF. The DNA of the CDR3 is TGTGCCTGGAGTGGCGGCGCGGGGGAAAAACTGTTTTTT. The chain is built from TRBV30 and TRBJ1-4; D not resolved. The CDR3 has 13 residues. CDR1 is GTSNPN and CDR2 is SVGIG in the germline V gene (reference sequence). The V and J ends lost 1 base and 8 bases respectively, with 11 bases between them.

The CDR3 DNA is TGTGCCTGGAGGGGGGGGAAGAATGAAGCTTTCTTT. Translated: CAWRGGKNEAFF. The J gene is TRBJ1-1, the V gene TRBV30, with a tentative D call TRBD1 (5 bases). Trimming stripped 3 bases from V and 7 bases from J, with 12 bases between. Germline V gene lookup returns CDR1 GTSNPN and CDR2 SVGIG (reference sequence). The CDR3 runs to 12 residues.

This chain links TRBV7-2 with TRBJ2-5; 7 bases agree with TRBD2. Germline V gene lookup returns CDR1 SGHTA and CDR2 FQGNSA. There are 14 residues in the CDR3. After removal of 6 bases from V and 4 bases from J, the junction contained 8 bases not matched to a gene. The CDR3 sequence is CASRGREGLETQYF. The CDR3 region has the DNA TGTGCCAGCAGGGGTAGGGAGGGCCTAGAGACCCAGTACTTC.

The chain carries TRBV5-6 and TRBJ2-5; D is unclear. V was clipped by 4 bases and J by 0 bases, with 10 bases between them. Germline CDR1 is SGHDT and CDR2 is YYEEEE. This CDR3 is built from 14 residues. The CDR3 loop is CASSRTWYQETQYF. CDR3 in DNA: TGTGCCAGCAGCCGCACCTGGTACCAAGAGACCCAGTACTTC.

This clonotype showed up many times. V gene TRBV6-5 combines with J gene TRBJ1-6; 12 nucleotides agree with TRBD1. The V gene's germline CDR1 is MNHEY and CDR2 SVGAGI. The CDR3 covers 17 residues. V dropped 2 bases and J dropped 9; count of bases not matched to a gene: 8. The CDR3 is CASSYAGDRGQGSPLHF. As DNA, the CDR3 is TGTGCCAGCAGTTACGCAGGGGACAGGGGGCAGGGTTCACCCCTCCACTTT.

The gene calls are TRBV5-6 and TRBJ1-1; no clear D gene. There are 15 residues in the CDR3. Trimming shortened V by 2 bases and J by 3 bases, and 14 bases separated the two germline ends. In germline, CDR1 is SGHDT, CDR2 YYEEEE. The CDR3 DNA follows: TGTGCCAGCAGCTTCCTACAAGGAGCGTACACTGAAGCTTTCTTT. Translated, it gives CASSFLQGAYTEAFF.

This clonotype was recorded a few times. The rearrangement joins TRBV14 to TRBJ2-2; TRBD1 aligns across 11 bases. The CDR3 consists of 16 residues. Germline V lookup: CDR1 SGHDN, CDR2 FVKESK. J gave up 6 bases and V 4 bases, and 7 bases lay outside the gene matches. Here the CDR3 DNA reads TGTGCCAGCAGCCGGTTCGGGACAGGGGGTCCCGGGGAGCTGTTTTTT. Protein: CASSRFGTGGPGELFF.

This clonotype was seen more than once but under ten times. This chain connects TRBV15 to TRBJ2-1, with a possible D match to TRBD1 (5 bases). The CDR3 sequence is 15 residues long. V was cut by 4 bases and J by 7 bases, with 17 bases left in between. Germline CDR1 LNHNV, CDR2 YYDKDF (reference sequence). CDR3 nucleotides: TGTGCCACCAGCACCAGGGTTGCGAAAGGGAATGAGCAGTTCTTC. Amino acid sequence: CATSTRVAKGNEQFF.

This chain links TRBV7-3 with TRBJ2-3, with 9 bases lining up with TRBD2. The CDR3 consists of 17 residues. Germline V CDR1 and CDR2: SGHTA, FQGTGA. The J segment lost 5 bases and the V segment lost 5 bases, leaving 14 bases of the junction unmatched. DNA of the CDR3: TGTGCCAGCAGCCTCGGGAGTGGCGGGGGGGCCAGAGATACGCAGTATTTT. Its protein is CASSLGSGGGARDTQYF.

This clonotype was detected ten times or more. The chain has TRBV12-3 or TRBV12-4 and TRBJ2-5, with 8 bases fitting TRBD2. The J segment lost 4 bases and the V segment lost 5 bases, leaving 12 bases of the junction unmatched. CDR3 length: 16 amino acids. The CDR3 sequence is CASSGGSGTGLETQYF. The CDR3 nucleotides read TGTGCCAGCAGTGGGGGTAGCGGGACGGGCTTAGAGACCCAGTACTTC.

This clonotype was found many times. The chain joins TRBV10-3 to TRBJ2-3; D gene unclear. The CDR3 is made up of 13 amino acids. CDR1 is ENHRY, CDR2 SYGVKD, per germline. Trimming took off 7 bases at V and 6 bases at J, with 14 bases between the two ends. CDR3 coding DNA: TGTGCCATCACCGAGACGTCCGGGGATACGCAGTATTTT. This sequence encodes CAITETSGDTQYF.

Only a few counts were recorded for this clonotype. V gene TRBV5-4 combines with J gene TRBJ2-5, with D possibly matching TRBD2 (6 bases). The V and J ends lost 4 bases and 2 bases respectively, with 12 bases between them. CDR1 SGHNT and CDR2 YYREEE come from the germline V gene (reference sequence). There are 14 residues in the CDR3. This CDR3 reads CASSAGLDQETQYF. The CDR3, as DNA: TGTGCCAGCAGCGCGGGACTTGATCAAGAGACCCAGTACTTC. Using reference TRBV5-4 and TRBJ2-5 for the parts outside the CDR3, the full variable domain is ETGVTQSPTHLIKTRGQQVTLRCSSQSGHNTVSWYQQALGQGPQFIFQYYREEENGRGNFPPRFSGLQFPNYSSELNVNALELDDSALYLCASSAGLDQETQYFGPGTRLLVL.

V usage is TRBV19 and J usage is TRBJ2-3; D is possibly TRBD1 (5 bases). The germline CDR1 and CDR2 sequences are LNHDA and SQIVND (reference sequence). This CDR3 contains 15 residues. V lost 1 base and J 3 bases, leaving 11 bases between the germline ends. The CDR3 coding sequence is TGTGCCAGTAGTATAGGCCAGGGTGGGACAGATACGCAGTATTTT. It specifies CASSIGQGGTDTQYF.

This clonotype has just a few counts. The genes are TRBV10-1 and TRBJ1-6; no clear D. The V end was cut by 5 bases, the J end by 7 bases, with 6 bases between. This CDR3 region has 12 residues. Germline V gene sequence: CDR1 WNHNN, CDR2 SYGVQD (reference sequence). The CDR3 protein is CASSTVNSPLHF. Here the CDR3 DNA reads TGCGCCAGCAGTACGGTGAATTCACCCCTCCACTTT.

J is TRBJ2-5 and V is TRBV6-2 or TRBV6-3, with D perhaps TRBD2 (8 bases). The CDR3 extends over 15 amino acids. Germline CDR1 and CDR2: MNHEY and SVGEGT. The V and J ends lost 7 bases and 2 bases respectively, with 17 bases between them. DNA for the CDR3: TGTGCCAGCACCTTAGCGGGACAGCGACAAGAGACCCAGTACTTC. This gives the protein CASTLAGQRQETQYF.

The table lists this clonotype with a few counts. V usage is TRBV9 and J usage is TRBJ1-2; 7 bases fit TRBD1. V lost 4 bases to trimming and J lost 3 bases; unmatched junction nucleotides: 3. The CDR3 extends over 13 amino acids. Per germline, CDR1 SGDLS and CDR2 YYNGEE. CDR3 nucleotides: TGTGCCAGCAGCCGTGACAGGGACTATGGCTACACCTTC. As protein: CASSRDRDYGYTF.

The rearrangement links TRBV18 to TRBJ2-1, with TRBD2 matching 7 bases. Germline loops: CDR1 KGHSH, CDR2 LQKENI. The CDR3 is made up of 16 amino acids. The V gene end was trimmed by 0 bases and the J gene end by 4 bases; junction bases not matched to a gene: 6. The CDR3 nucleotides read TGTGCCAGCTCACCACCACCGGGGACTACTTACAATGAGCAGTTCTTC. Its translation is CASSPPPGTTYNEQFF. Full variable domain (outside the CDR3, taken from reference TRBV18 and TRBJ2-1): NAGVMQNPRHLVRRRGQEARLRCSPMKGHSHVYWYRQLPEEGLKFMVYLQKENIIDESGMPKERFSAEFPKEGPSILRIQQVVRGDSAAYFCASSPPPGTTYNEQFFGPGTRLTVL.

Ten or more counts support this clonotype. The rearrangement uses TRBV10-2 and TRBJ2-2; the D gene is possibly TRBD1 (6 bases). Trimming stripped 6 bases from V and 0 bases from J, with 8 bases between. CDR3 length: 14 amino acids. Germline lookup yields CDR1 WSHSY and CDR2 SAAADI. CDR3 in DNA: TGCGCCAGCAGAGGACAGACGAACACCGGGGAGCTGTTTTTT. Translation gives CASRGQTNTGELFF.

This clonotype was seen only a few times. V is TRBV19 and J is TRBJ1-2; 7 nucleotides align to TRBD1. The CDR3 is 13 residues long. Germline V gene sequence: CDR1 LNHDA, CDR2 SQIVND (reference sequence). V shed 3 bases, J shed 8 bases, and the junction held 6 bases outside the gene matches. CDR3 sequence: CASSMRQGGGYTF. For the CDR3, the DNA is TGTGCCAGTAGTATGAGACAGGGCGGCGGCTACACCTTC.

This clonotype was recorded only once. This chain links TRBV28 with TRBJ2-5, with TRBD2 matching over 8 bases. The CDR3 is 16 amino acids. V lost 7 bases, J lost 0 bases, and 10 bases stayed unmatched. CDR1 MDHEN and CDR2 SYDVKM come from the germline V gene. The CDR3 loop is CASTASSGEYQETQYF. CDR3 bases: TGTGCCAGCACCGCAAGTAGCGGGGAGTACCAAGAGACCCAGTACTTC.

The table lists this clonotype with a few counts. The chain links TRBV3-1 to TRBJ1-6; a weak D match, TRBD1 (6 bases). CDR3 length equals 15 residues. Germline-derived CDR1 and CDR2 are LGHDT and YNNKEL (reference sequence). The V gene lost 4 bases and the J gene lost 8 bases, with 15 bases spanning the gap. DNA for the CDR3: TGTGCCAGCAGCCGCCGGGACACTTCTCATTCACCCCTCCACTTT. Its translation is CASSRRDTSHSPLHF.

The CDR3 nucleotides are TGCGCCAGCACCTACGAGATGGGGTACGAGCAGTACTTC. Protein product: CASTYEMGYEQYF. This chain links TRBV5-1 with TRBJ2-7; D not resolved. CDR1 SGHRS and CDR2 YFSETQ come from the germline V gene. This CDR3 spans 13 amino acids. The V and J ends lost 6 bases and 4 bases respectively, with 14 bases between them. The complete variable domain, with remaining parts taken from reference TRBV5-1 and TRBJ2-7, reads KAGVTQTPRYLIKTRGQQVTLSCSPISGHRSVSWYQQTPGQGLQFLFEYFSETQRNKGNFPGRFSGRQFSNSRSEMNVSTLELGDSALYLCASTYEMGYEQYFGPGTRLTVT.

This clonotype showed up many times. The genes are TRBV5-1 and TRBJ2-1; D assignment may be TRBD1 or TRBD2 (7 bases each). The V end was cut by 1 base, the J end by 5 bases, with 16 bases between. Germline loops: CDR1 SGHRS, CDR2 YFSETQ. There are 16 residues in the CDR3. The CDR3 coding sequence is TGCGCCAGCAGCTTGTTCGGGGAGGGGGCCAACAATGAGCAGTTCTTC. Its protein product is CASSLFGEGANNEQFF.

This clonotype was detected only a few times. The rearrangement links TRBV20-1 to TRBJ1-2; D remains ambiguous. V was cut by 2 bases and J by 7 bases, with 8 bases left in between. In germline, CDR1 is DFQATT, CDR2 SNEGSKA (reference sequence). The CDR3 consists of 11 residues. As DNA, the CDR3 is TGCAGTGCTAGAAGAGGAGGTGGCTACACCTTC. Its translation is CSARRGGGYTF.

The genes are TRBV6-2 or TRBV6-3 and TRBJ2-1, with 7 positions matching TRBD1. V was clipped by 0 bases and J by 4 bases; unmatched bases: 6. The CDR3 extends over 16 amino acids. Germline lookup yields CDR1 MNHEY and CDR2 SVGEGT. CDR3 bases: TGTGCCAGCAGTTACTCGAGGGGGCGGGTATACAATGAGCAGTTCTTC. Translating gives CASSYSRGRVYNEQFF.

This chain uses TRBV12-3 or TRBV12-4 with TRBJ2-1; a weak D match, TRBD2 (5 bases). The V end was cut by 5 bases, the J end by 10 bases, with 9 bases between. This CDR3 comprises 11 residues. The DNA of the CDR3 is TGTGCCAGCAGTCCTCAGCGGGAGCAGTTCTTC. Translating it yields CASSPQREQFF.

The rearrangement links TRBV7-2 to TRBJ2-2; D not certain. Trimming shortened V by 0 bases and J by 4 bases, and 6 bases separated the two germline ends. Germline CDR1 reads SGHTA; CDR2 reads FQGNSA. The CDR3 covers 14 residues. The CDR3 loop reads CASSLARSTGELFF. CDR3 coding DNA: TGTGCCAGCAGCTTAGCGCGGTCCACCGGGGAGCTGTTTTTT.

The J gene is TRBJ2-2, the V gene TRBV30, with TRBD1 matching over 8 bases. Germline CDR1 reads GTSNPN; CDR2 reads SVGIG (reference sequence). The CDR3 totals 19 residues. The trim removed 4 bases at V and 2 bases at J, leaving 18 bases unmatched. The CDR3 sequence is CAWTVRVWTGKDNTGELFF. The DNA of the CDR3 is TGTGCCTGGACCGTGAGGGTTTGGACAGGGAAGGATAACACCGGGGAGCTGTTTTTT.

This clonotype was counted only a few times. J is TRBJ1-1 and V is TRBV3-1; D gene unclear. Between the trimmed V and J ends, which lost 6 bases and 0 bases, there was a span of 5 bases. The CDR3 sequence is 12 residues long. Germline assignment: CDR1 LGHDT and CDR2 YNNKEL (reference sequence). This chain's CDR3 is CASRGLNTEAFF. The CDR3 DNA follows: TGTGCCAGCAGAGGGTTGAACACTGAAGCTTTCTTT.